This entry lists 30 T cell receptor beta chains sequenced from one sample in a study of breast tumors, draining lymph nodes, adjacent tissues. TCRdb itself ran the multiplex PCR reads through MiXCR, one entry per CDR3 protein. The data contain about 180,000 distinct CDR3 sequences, approximately 30% of them singletons. Axillary draining lymph nodes of breast cancer patients supplied the node samples. The sequencing sample was made of axillary lymph node tissue. These receptors all stem from a female donor with breast cancer. Some clones in this sample may be carry-over from other donors' samples.

This clonotype has at least ten counts. CDR3 coding DNA: TGTGCCAGTAGTCAATCGGGGGGGCCGATCGGGGAGCTGTTTTTT. This encodes CASSQSGGPIGELFF. The rearrangement links TRBV19 to TRBJ2-2; TRBD2 matches 8 bases. V lost 5 bases to trimming and J lost 7 bases; unmatched junction nucleotides: 9. Germline CDR1 reads LNHDA; CDR2 reads SQIVND (reference sequence). This CDR3 is built from 15 residues. The complete variable domain, with remaining parts taken from reference TRBV19 and TRBJ2-2, reads DGGITQSPKYLFRKEGQNVTLSCEQNLNHDAMYWYRQDPGQGLRLIYYSQIVNDFQKGDIAEGYSVSREKKESFPLTVTSAQKNPTAFYLCASSQSGGPIGELFFGEGSRLTVL.

This clonotype was seen a handful of times. The rearrangement joins TRBV2 to TRBJ2-4, with D maybe TRBD1 (5 bases). The CDR3 has 16 residues. Between the trimmed V and J ends, which lost 4 bases and 0 bases, there was a span of 13 bases. Germline V gene lookup returns CDR1 SNHLY and CDR2 FYNNEI. CDR3 coding DNA: TGTGCCAGCAGTGGGTCAGGGTTTAAAGCCAAAAACATTCAGTACTTC. Its protein is CASSGSGFKAKNIQYF. Full variable domain (remainder filled in from reference TRBV2 and TRBJ2-4): EPEVTQTPSHQVTQMGQEVILRCVPISNHLYFYWYRQILGQKVEFLVSFYNNEISEKSEIFDDQFSVERPDGSNFTLKIRSTKLEDSAMYFCASSGSGFKAKNIQYFGAGTRLSVL.

With respect to this clonotype: Sequence at one end of the junction differs from germline and may be a read error. The CDR3 nucleotides are TGTGCCAGCAGTCCGACAGGGATAGATGGAAACACCATATACTTT. Amino acid sequence: CASSPTGIDGNTIYF. The chain is built from TRBV6-6 and TRBJ1-3; 7 nucleotides match TRBD1. Germline V gene data show CDR1 as MNHNY and CDR2 as SVGAGI (reference sequence). This CDR3 spans 15 amino acids.

This clonotype was detected ten times or more. The rearrangement uses TRBV5-5 and TRBJ1-2, with D maybe TRBD1 (5 bases). In germline, CDR1 is SGHKS, CDR2 YYEKEE (reference sequence). V was trimmed by 0 bases and J by 1 base, leaving 10 bases between them. This CDR3 spans 15 amino acids. The CDR3 protein is CASSLEQVINYGYTF. The CDR3 DNA reads as TGTGCCAGCAGCTTGGAACAGGTGATTAACTATGGCTACACCTTC.

The chain recombines TRBV19 with TRBJ1-1; D not certain. CDR3 length: 13 amino acids. V was pared by 3 bases and J by 11 bases, with 16 bases between. Looked up from germline, CDR1 is LNHDA and CDR2 is SQIVND (reference sequence). CDR3 nucleotides: TGTGCCAGTAGTATTCGGGCGCGGGTAGAGGCTTTCTTT. It is translated as CASSIRARVEAFF.

Turning to this clonotype: Possible read error: a much larger clone is one base away. The genes are TRBV11-2 and TRBJ2-1; D gene ambiguous. This CDR3 spans 16 amino acids. Germline V gene lookup returns CDR1 SGHAT and CDR2 FQNNGV. V lost 1 base, J lost 6 bases, and 16 bases lay in between. The CDR3 DNA sequence: TGTGCCAGCAGCTTAGGGCTCAAGTCCATATGCAATGAGCAGTTCTTC. It yields the protein CASSLGLKSICNEQFF. Using reference TRBV11-2 and TRBJ2-1 for the parts outside the CDR3, the full variable domain is EAGVAQSPRYKIIEKRQSVAFWCNPISGHATLYWYQQILGQGPKLLIQFQNNGVVDDSQLPKDRFSAERLKGVDSTLKIQPAKLEDSAVYLCASSLGLKSICNEQFFGPGTRLTVL.

Note on this clonotype: The CDR3 carries no conserved terminal phenylalanine or tryptophan, so it likely arises from a read error. It is unclear where the CDR3 begins or ends on the DNA, so no DNA is shown, and the CDR3 is as TCRdb lists it. The J gene is TRBJ2-2, the V gene TRBV9. The CDR3 comprises 15 residues, both ends counted. CDR1 and CDR2 from the germline V gene are SGDLS and YYNGEE. The CDR3 sequence: CASSRHRANTGEPFL.

This clonotype appeared many times. CDR3 DNA sequence: TGTGCCAGCAGTTACCCGTTGGGACTAGCGGGTCTAAGGGAAGAGACCCAGTACTTC. Translation: CASSYPLGLAGLREETQYF. This chain links TRBV6-2 or TRBV6-3 with TRBJ2-5; TRBD2 matches at 12 bases. V trimming: 2 bases; J trimming: 3 bases; junction bases outside the gene matches: 13. The CDR3 is 19 amino acids. The germline gives CDR1 MNHEY, CDR2 SVGEGT.

Comments on this clonotype: A much larger clone lies a single base off, so this may be a read error. The chain employs TRBV6-1 and TRBJ1-2, with D unclear. Deletions cut 5 bases from V and 7 bases from J, with 17 bases between. The CDR3 runs 14 residues. CDR1 and CDR2 (germline): MNHNS, SASEGT. This chain's CDR3 is CASSRVGRLSGYTF. The CDR3 DNA reads as TGTGCCAGCAGTCGGGTAGGGCGGCTTTCTGGCTACACCTTC.

Notes on this clonotype: This likely comes from a read error, as the CDR3 has no conserved phenylalanine or tryptophan at its end. The genes are TRBV7-2 and TRBJ2-7; D is perhaps TRBD2 (5 bases). The CDR3 is 13 amino acids. Trimming removed 2 bases at V and 3 bases at J, with 8 bases between. The germline V gene encodes CDR1 SGHTA and CDR2 FQGNSA. CDR3 protein: CASSLSRGYEQYL. The CDR3 DNA reads TGTGCCAGCAGCTTATCCCGGGGCTACGAGCAGTACCTC.

Many counts were recorded for this clonotype. J is TRBJ1-2 and V is TRBV7-9, with 9 bases that match TRBD1. V trimming: 5 bases; J trimming: 6 bases; junction bases outside the gene matches: 7. The CDR3 runs 14 residues. Germline CDR1 reads SEHNR; CDR2 reads FQNEAQ (reference sequence). The CDR3 loop is CASSPRQGDHGYTF. DNA for the CDR3: TGTGCCAGCAGCCCCCGACAGGGGGACCATGGCTACACCTTC.

This clonotype was recorded a few times. The chain is built from TRBV12-5 and TRBJ1-2; D unclear. The CDR3 totals 18 residues. Trimming pared 3 bases from V and 7 bases from J, leaving 27 bases between. Germline-derived CDR1 and CDR2 are LGHNT and FRNRAP. CDR3 residues: CASGFEVARDGTTIGYTF. DNA for the CDR3: TGTGCTAGTGGTTTCGAAGTTGCACGAGACGGTACAACCATTGGCTACACCTTC.

A note on this clonotype: Germline and junction disagree at one end, which may indicate a read error. The rearrangement joins TRBV14 to TRBJ2-7; 7 bases align to TRBD1. Germline V gives CDR1 SGHDN, CDR2 FVKESK. CDR3 length: 15 amino acids. The CDR3 sequence: CACSPDWDRVYEQYF. The CDR3 DNA reads as TGTGCCTGCAGCCCCGACTGGGACAGAGTATACGAGCAGTACTTC.

This clonotype was seen at least ten times. V gene TRBV2 combines with J gene TRBJ1-4; no definite D call. This CDR3 contains 13 residues. Trimming stripped 0 bases from V and 7 bases from J, with 6 bases between. Germline loops: CDR1 SNHLY, CDR2 FYNNEI. The CDR3 sequence is CASSEARGEKLFF. The CDR3 region has the DNA TGTGCCAGCAGTGAAGCGCGGGGTGAAAAACTGTTTTTT. Full variable domain (missing parts from reference TRBV2 and TRBJ1-4): EPEVTQTPSHQVTQMGQEVILRCVPISNHLYFYWYRQILGQKVEFLVSFYNNEISEKSEIFDDQFSVERPDGSNFTLKIRSTKLEDSAMYFCASSEARGEKLFFGSGTQLSVL.

The chain uses TRBV19 and TRBJ1-1; D is unresolved. CDR3 length equals 14 residues. Trimming shortened V by 1 base and J by 1 base, and 7 bases separated the two germline ends. CDR1 is LNHDA and CDR2 is SQIVND in the germline V gene (reference sequence). In DNA, the CDR3 is TGTGCCAGTAGTATAGGTCCGGCGAACACTGAAGCTTTCTTT. Translated: CASSIGPANTEAFF.

This clonotype was found many times. The chain recombines TRBV7-9 with TRBJ2-5, with D maybe TRBD2 (5 bases). Germline CDR1 is SEHNR and CDR2 is FQNEAQ (reference sequence). The V gene lost 5 bases and the J gene lost 1 base, with 17 bases spanning the gap. CDR3 length equals 16 residues. The CDR3 region has the DNA TGTGCCAGCAGCCCGCTCACGGGTGGAGGCCAAGAGACCCAGTACTTC. Residues: CASSPLTGGGQETQYF.

In this sample, this clonotype turned up a few times. A read error is possible here, since a much larger clone lies one base away. V is TRBV7-9 and J is TRBJ2-7; 8 positions match TRBD2. Germline loops: CDR1 SEHNR, CDR2 FQNEAQ (reference sequence). This CDR3 has 14 residues. CDR3: CVSSLELAAYEQYF. The DNA of the CDR3 is TGTGTCAGCAGCTTAGAACTAGCGGCCTACGAGCAGTACTTC.

The CDR3 loop reads CASSPGGQGDQKLFF. CDR3 in DNA: TGCGCCAGCAGCCCTGGTGGACAGGGGGATCAAAAACTGTTTTTT. J is TRBJ1-4 and V is TRBV5-1, with 10 bases aligning to TRBD1. Per germline, CDR1 SGHRS and CDR2 YFSETQ. Germline trimming cut 4 bases from V and 9 bases from J; bases unmatched to any gene: 9. CDR3 length equals 15 residues.

The rearrangement joins TRBV13 to TRBJ2-3, with 8 positions matching TRBD1. The V gene end was trimmed by 0 bases and the J gene end by 6 bases; junction bases not matched to a gene: 5. CDR1 PRHDT and CDR2 FYEKMQ come from the germline V gene (reference sequence). The CDR3 covers 15 residues. The CDR3 region has the DNA TGTGCCAGCAGCTTAGGGACAGGGGTTAGGGATACGCAGTATTTT. It specifies CASSLGTGVRDTQYF.

This clonotype was observed a handful of times. The CDR3 nucleotides are TGTGCCAGTAGTATCGGGAGTTGGGCGGGGGTGACCACCGGGGAGCTGTTTTTT. Translation: CASSIGSWAGVTTGELFF. The chain has TRBV19 and TRBJ2-2; 7 bases align to TRBD2. After removal of 3 bases from V and 4 bases from J, the junction contained 14 bases not matched to a gene. The CDR3 is 18 amino acids. Per germline, CDR1 LNHDA and CDR2 SQIVND (reference sequence).

This clonotype was found many times. The chain is built from TRBV29-1 and TRBJ2-7; D unclear. Germline lookup yields CDR1 SQVTM and CDR2 ANQGSEA. Trimming removed 7 bases from V and 3 bases from J, with 13 bases in between. The CDR3 is 12 residues long. CDR3 residues: CSAAVGFYEQYF. In DNA form, the CDR3 reads TGCAGCGCGGCGGTTGGGTTCTACGAGCAGTACTTC.

This clonotype was picked up many times. The chain combines TRBV20-1 with TRBJ2-1, with 7 positions matching TRBD2. Per the germline V gene, CDR1 is DFQATT and CDR2 is SNEGSKA (reference sequence). This CDR3 has 16 amino acids. J gave up 4 bases and V 0 bases, and 9 bases lay outside the gene matches. This CDR3 is CSARDLETSSYNEQFF. The CDR3 DNA is TGCAGTGCTAGAGATCTCGAGACTAGCAGTTACAATGAGCAGTTCTTC.

This clonotype was recorded many times. CDR3 protein: CASSVGLAGLYNEQFF. The CDR3 DNA sequence: TGTGCCAGCAGCGTAGGACTAGCGGGGTTGTACAATGAGCAGTTCTTC. The chain links TRBV9 to TRBJ2-1; 11 bases are a match to TRBD2. The V and J ends lost 0 bases and 4 bases, in that order; junction bases with no gene match: 3. The CDR3 extends over 16 amino acids. Germline lookup yields CDR1 SGDLS and CDR2 YYNGEE.

To note about this clonotype: At one end, the junction sequence differs from germline, possibly due to a read error. This chain links TRBV6-5 with TRBJ2-1; 9 bases fit TRBD1. Germline loops: CDR1 MNHEY, CDR2 SVGAGI. This CDR3 is 19 amino acids long. CDR3 sequence (DNA): TGTGCCAGCAGTCACTCGTCGGGACAGGGACTAACCGCGTACAATGAGCAGTTCTTC. It translates to CASSHSSGQGLTAYNEQFF.

This clonotype was observed at least ten times. The chain recombines TRBV10-3 with TRBJ2-7; perhaps TRBD1 as D (5 bases). The CDR3 has 12 amino acids. V gave up 9 bases and J gave up 0 bases, with 9 bases separating them. CDR1 ENHRY and CDR2 SYGVKD come from the germline V gene. The CDR3 reads CAIVTASYEQYF. The CDR3 nucleotides are TGTGCCATAGTGACAGCCTCCTACGAGCAGTACTTC.

Regarding this clonotype: One junction end disagrees with the germline gene, perhaps due to a read error. The chain is built from TRBV12-3 or TRBV12-4 and TRBJ2-6, with TRBD1 identical over 12 bases. The CDR3 loop spans 14 amino acids. The CDR3 spells CASSSGTGGPTEAF. CDR3 coding DNA: TGTGCCAGCAGTTCGGGGACAGGGGGCCCCACTGAAGCTTTC.

This clonotype was recorded at least ten times. The chain is built from TRBV19 and TRBJ1-6; a weak D match, TRBD1 (5 bases). Germline V CDR1 and CDR2: LNHDA, SQIVND (reference sequence). With 3 bases removed from V and 6 bases from J, the gap between germline ends came to 9 bases. This CDR3 is 14 amino acids long. The CDR3 bases are TGTGCCAGTAGTATTGTACAGGTTAATTCACCCCTCCACTTT. Protein sequence: CASSIVQVNSPLHF.

This chain joins TRBV5-6 and TRBJ2-1, with D tentatively TRBD1 (5 bases). The CDR3 consists of 18 residues. Deletions cut 0 bases from V and 4 bases from J, with 20 bases between. The germline gives CDR1 SGHDT, CDR2 YYEEEE. For the CDR3, the DNA is TGTGCCAGCAGCTTGGCTGGGGCAGGTTTCTATGTATACAATGAGCAGTTCTTC. Amino acid sequence: CASSLAGAGFYVYNEQFF.

This clonotype was seen a few times. This may be a read error: a much more frequent sequence differs by one nucleotide. The V gene is TRBV9, the J gene TRBJ2-6, with TRBD1 as a possible D gene (5 bases). This CDR3 contains 16 residues. Germline loops: CDR1 SGDLS, CDR2 YYNGEE. DNA of the CDR3: TGTGCCAGCAGCGTAGATGGGGCATCTGGGGCCAACGCCCTGACTTTC. Its translation: CASSVDGASGANALTF.

In this sample, this clonotype turned up many times. This chain connects TRBV11-3 to TRBJ1-2; D not resolved. V lost 6 bases to trimming and J lost 4 bases, with 6 bases between them. The CDR3 is 11 amino acids. Germline V gene lookup returns CDR1 SGHNT and CDR2 YENEEA. CDR3 amino acids: CASRDAYGYTF. In DNA form, the CDR3 reads TGTGCCAGCAGGGACGCCTATGGCTACACCTTC.